This T cell receptor beta chain came from a study of T cell responses to AZD1222 COVID-19 vaccine. Trimming pared 1 base from V and 4 bases from J, leaving 11 bases between. There are 15 residues in the CDR3. The germline CDR1 and CDR2 sequences are KGHSY and FQNENV. TCRdb's copy holds only in-frame clones and misses some; the assay was immunoSEQ multiplex PCR. The sample yields roughly 120,000 clones, 88% seen once. A note on this clone: The target antigen is unknown.

The study, taken as a whole, reports: Spike-specific TCR breadth rose after two AZD1222 doses, and depth rose as well. Sampling that yielded the repertoires occurred only after the peak T cell response. There were mostly white British donors and more females than males, and clonal diversity was possibly underestimated. There were vaccine-associated CD4 TCRs across spike, dominant at 160-218 and 743-854.

The chain recombines TRBV16 with TRBJ1-5, with a weak D call TRBD1 (6 bases). This receptor was obtained from an adult who received the AZD1222 COVID-19 vaccine. The sample was peripheral blood, taken 28 days after the second AZD1222 dose. CDR3 nucleotide sequence: TGTGCCAGCAGCCAATTCAGGGGATCTAATCAGCCCCAGCATTTT. Translated: CASSQFRGSNQPQHF. The variable domain in full, completed from reference TRBV16 and TRBJ1-5, reads GEEVAQTPKHLVRGEGQKAKLYCAPIKGHSYVFWYQQVLKNEFKFLISFQNENVFDETGMPKERFSAKCLPNSPCSLEIQATKLEDSAVYFCASSQFRGSNQPQHFGDGTRLSIL.